This is a list of T cell receptor beta chains from one sample in a study of blood T cell repertoires in COVID-19. The repertoire was sequenced with immunoSEQ multiplex PCR; TCRdb's copy has only in-frame clones and lacks some. The sample consists of around 190,000 clones, around nine tenths of them appearing once. The material sequenced was peripheral blood. Receptors originate from a man in his fifties with COVID-19, enrolled during active disease. Both conserved end residues are part of each CDR3. Fields, in order: V gene, J gene, clone size, D gene, CDR3 protein, CDR3 DNA. D genes are given only for firm matches. Clone size, where shown, is once, few, many, or a class for clones that have expanded.

>TRBV19|TRBJ2-1|-|TRBD2
CASSIIPRLAGHYNEQFF
TGTGCCAGTAGTATAATCCCTAGACTAGCGGGACACTACAATGAGCAGTTCTTC
>TRBV27|TRBJ1-2|-|-
CASSLYSDGGYGYTF
TGTGCCAGCAGTTTATATTCGGACGGAGGCTATGGCTACACCTTC
>TRBV30|TRBJ2-5|-|-
CAWRPRFQETQYF
TGTGCCTGGAGACCTCGGTTCCAAGAGACCCAGTACTTC
>TRBV3-1/TRBV3-2|TRBJ2-1|-|TRBD2
CASPRTSGGRALSYNEQFF
TGTGCCAGCCCCCGGACTAGCGGGGGGCGAGCTTTATCCTACAATGAGCAGTTCTTC
>TRBV5-4|TRBJ1-1|-|TRBD1
CASSKRDSNTEAFF
TGTGCCAGCAGCAAAAGGGACAGCAACACTGAAGCTTTCTTT
>TRBV5-6|TRBJ2-7|-|-
CASSFRQYSSYEQYF
TGTGCCAGCAGCTTTCGACAATATAGCTCCTACGAGCAGTACTTC
>TRBV3-1/TRBV3-2|TRBJ2-5|-|-
CASSQGSSFALETQYF
TGTGCCAGCAGCCAAGGCAGTTCCTTCGCCCTAGAGACCCAGTACTTC
>TRBV15|TRBJ2-1|-|-
CATSRAGTGDNEQFF
TGTGCCACCAGCAGAGCCGGGACTGGAGACAATGAGCAGTTCTTC
>TRBV9|TRBJ1-6|-|TRBD1
CASSAGDRGNSPLHF
TGTGCCAGCAGCGCAGGGGACAGGGGTAATTCACCCCTCCACTTT
>TRBV19|TRBJ2-6|-|-
CATHHTGDPGANVLTF
TGTGCCACTCACCATACGGGGGATCCTGGGGCCAACGTCCTGACTTTC
>TRBV7-6|TRBJ2-1|-|-
CASSLPVGVDSYNEQFF
TGTGCCAGCAGCTTACCGGTAGGGGTAGACTCCTACAATGAGCAGTTCTTC
>TRBV29-1|TRBJ2-5|-|TRBD2
CSVDILAGEETQYF
TGCAGCGTTGATATATTAGCGGGGGAAGAGACCCAGTACTTC
>TRBV12-3/TRBV12-4|TRBJ1-4|-|-
CASRGGANEKLFF
TGTGCCAGCCGCGGGGGTGCTAATGAAAAACTGTTTTTT
>TRBV28|TRBJ1-2|once|-
CASATSSGVPSNYGYTF
TGTGCCAGCGCCACGTCCTCAGGGGTCCCGTCTAACTATGGCTACACCTTC
>TRBV10-1|TRBJ2-7|-|TRBD2
CASSESGLAGSYEQYF
TGCGCCAGCAGTGAGTCGGGACTAGCGGGTTCCTACGAGCAGTACTTC
>TRBV5-5|TRBJ1-5|once|-
CASRLTLYSNQPQHF
TGTGCCAGCAGACTGACACTTTATAGCAATCAGCCCCAGCATTTT
>TRBV28|TRBJ1-2|-|-
CASTGLKYGYTF
TGTGCCAGCACAGGACTGAAGTATGGCTACACCTTC
>TRBV20-1|TRBJ1-4|-|-
CSASAGGGWDEKLFF
TGCAGTGCTAGTGCGGGGGGCGGATGGGATGAAAAACTGTTTTTT
>TRBV2|TRBJ2-5|-|-
CASSVFSSETQYF
TGTGCCAGCAGTGTGTTTAGCTCTGAGACCCAGTACTTC
>TRBV5-4|TRBJ2-5|-|TRBD2
CASSLDLAGSQETQYF
TGTGCCAGCAGCTTGGATCTAGCGGGGTCACAAGAGACCCAGTACTTC
>TRBV12-3/TRBV12-4|TRBJ2-1|-|-
CASSPSFGEQFF
TGTGCCAGCAGTCCTAGCTTCGGTGAGCAGTTCTTC
>TRBV4-2|TRBJ2-2|-|TRBD1
CASSPPVGQANTGELFF
TGTGCCAGCAGCCCCCCCGTGGGACAGGCGAACACCGGGGAGCTGTTTTTT
>TRBV9|TRBJ2-2|-|-
CASSADGVGELFF
TGTGCCAGCAGCGCCGACGGGGTTGGGGAGCTGTTTTTT
>TRBV3-1/TRBV3-2|TRBJ2-3|-|-
CASSRRVDTQYF
TGTGCCAGCAGCCGGAGGGTAGATACGCAGTATTTT
>TRBV28|TRBJ1-4|-|TRBD1
CASSLRSGQGYEKLFF
TGTGCCAGCAGTCTCCGATCGGGACAGGGCTATGAAAAACTGTTTTTT
>TRBV4-1|TRBJ1-5|few|-
CASSHQDLNQPQHF
TGCGCCAGCAGCCATCAGGACTTGAATCAGCCCCAGCATTTT
>TRBV6-5|TRBJ1-2|-|TRBD1
CASSPGTGENYGYTF
TGTGCCAGCAGCCCCGGGACAGGGGAAAACTATGGCTACACCTTC
>TRBV5-6|TRBJ1-5|-|-
CASSLGGDSNQPQHF
TGTGCCAGCAGCTTGGGCGGGGATAGCAATCAGCCCCAGCATTTT
>TRBV10-3|TRBJ1-5|-|-
CAIRETANSNQPQHF
TGTGCCATCAGAGAAACAGCAAATAGCAATCAGCCCCAGCATTTT
>TRBV9|TRBJ2-7|few|TRBD1
CASSLGTGRYHEQYF
TGTGCCAGCAGCCTAGGGACAGGGCGGTATCACGAGCAGTACTTC
>TRBV19|TRBJ2-2|-|TRBD1
CASSATGGAGELFF
TGTGCCAGTAGTGCCACAGGGGGCGCCGGGGAGCTGTTTTTT
>TRBV3-1/TRBV3-2|TRBJ2-1|few|-
CASSQVSVAQFF
TGTGCCAGCAGCCAAGTATCGGTAGCGCAGTTCTTC
>TRBV5-1|TRBJ2-7|-|TRBD2
CASSRRGGGYEQYF
TGCGCCAGCAGCCGGCGCGGGGGGGGCTACGAGCAGTACTTC
>TRBV6-5|TRBJ2-1|-|-
CASCTGYNEQFF
TGTGCCAGCTGCACCGGGTACAATGAGCAGTTCTTC
>TRBV9|TRBJ2-1|-|-
CASSPQWLAGNEQFF
TGTGCCAGCAGCCCCCAGTGGCTAGCAGGCAATGAGCAGTTCTTC
>TRBV4-2|TRBJ2-6|-|-
CASSQASGANVLTF
TGTGCCAGCAGCCAAGCATCAGGGGCCAACGTCCTGACTTTC
>TRBV27|TRBJ1-5|-|-
CASSQRRQTNQPQHF
TGTGCCAGCAGTCAACGGCGACAGACAAATCAGCCCCAGCATTTT
>TRBV28|TRBJ2-1|-|TRBD1
CASSLPGQGRNEQFF
TGTGCCAGCAGTTTACCGGGACAGGGTAGAAATGAGCAGTTCTTC
>TRBV5-1|TRBJ2-5|-|TRBD1
CASSRVQGAQETQYF
TGCGCCAGCAGCCGGGTACAGGGGGCGCAAGAGACCCAGTACTTC
>TRBV19|TRBJ2-5|-|-
CASSIGSPGMETQYF
TGTGCCAGTAGTATAGGTTCCCCAGGCATGGAGACCCAGTACTTC
>TRBV9|TRBJ2-5|-|-
CASSESDSQTQYF
TGTGCCAGCAGCGAATCGGACTCACAGACCCAGTACTTC
>TRBV30|TRBJ2-6|-|-
CAWSFRLGANVLTF
TGTGCCTGGAGTTTCCGTCTGGGGGCCAACGTCCTGACTTTC
>TRBV21-1|TRBJ1-2|once|-
CASSTPYGYTF
TGTGCCAGCAGCACTCCCTATGGCTACACCTTC
>TRBV3-1/TRBV3-2|TRBJ2-1|-|TRBD2
CASGLAGGNEQFF
TGTGCCAGCGGGTTAGCGGGGGGGAATGAGCAGTTCTTC
>TRBV6-6|TRBJ2-5|-|TRBD2
CASSRPGTSGGQETQYF
TGTGCCAGCAGTCGACCCGGGACTAGCGGGGGTCAAGAGACCCAGTACTTC
>TRBV5-1|TRBJ2-5|-|-
CASSLGQGLGETQYF
TGCGCCAGCAGCTTGGGGCAGGGCTTGGGAGAGACCCAGTACTTC
>TRBV7-8|TRBJ2-5|-|TRBD2
CASSSQTSGGQETQYF
TGTGCCAGCAGTTCTCAGACTAGCGGGGGCCAAGAGACCCAGTACTTC
>TRBV7-2|TRBJ2-5|-|TRBD2
CASRYSGFQETQYF
TGTGCCAGCAGGTATAGCGGGTTCCAAGAGACCCAGTACTTC
>TRBV6-4|TRBJ2-2|once|TRBD2
CASRGGTSPNTGELFF
TGTGCCAGCAGAGGAGGGACTAGCCCGAACACCGGGGAGCTGTTTTTT
>TRBV6-6|TRBJ2-3|-|-
CASSRETDTQYF
TGTGCCAGCAGTCGGGAGACAGATACGCAGTATTTT
>TRBV27|TRBJ2-7|-|TRBD1
CATGQGFAREQYF
TGTGCCACCGGACAGGGTTTTGCCCGAGAGCAGTACTTC
>TRBV19|TRBJ2-3|-|-
CASSKLASTDTQYF
TGTGCCAGTAGTAAACTAGCTAGCACAGATACGCAGTATTTT
>TRBV27|TRBJ1-5|-|-
CASSPGGGNQPQHF
TGTGCCAGCAGCCCAGGAGGGGGCAATCAGCCCCAGCATTTT
>TRBV5-6|TRBJ2-3|-|TRBD2
CASSLEGLAGGYTDTQYF
TGTGCCAGCAGCTTGGAAGGACTAGCGGGGGGTTACACAGATACGCAGTATTTT
>TRBV10-3|TRBJ1-2|-|-
CAITGDYGYTF
TGTGCCATTACGGGAGACTATGGCTACACCTTC